The 31 T cell receptor beta chains below come from one sample, sequenced in a study of OX40 agonist ivuxolimab in advanced cancers. Method: immunoSEQ multiplex PCR; TCRdb's copy keeps in-frame clones and lacks some. This table has roughly 97,000 clones, approximately 87% appearing once. Sequences were derived from CD4+ or CD8+ T cells sorted from blood, sampled in a trial of the OX40 agonist ivuxolimab. These receptors all come from an adult with an advanced solid tumor such as melanoma, head and neck, liver or kidney cancer.

The rearrangement links TRBV30 to TRBJ2-2, with TRBD2 identical over 8 bases. The CDR3 has 15 amino acids. Unmatched junction bases numbered 7, after V lost 3 bases and J lost 4 bases. Germline CDR1 and CDR2: GTSNPN and SVGIG (reference sequence). The CDR3: CAWRSGGSGTGELFF. The DNA of the CDR3 is TGTGCCTGGAGGAGCGGGGGTTCGGGCACCGGGGAGCTGTTTTTT.

This clone was seen more than once but under ten times. As DNA, the CDR3 is TGTGCCAGCAGGCTCAAGGGGGGGGGCACTGAAGCTTTCTTT. This codes for CASRLKGGGTEAFF. The V and J genes are TRBV6-5 and TRBJ1-1; the D gene is possibly TRBD1 (6 bases). Trimming shortened V by 6 bases and J by 4 bases, and 15 bases separated the two germline ends. Looked up from germline, CDR1 is MNHEY and CDR2 is SVGAGI. The CDR3 covers 14 residues.

J is TRBJ2-3 and V is TRBV6-6, with D possibly TRBD1 on 6 matching bases. Germline V gene sequence: CDR1 MNHNY, CDR2 SVGAGI (reference sequence). CDR3 length: 14 residues. The V and J ends lost 9 bases and 2 bases respectively, with 15 bases between them. CDR3 in amino acids: CARKGQTITDTQYF. The CDR3 nucleotides read TGTGCCAGGAAAGGACAGACGATCACAGATACGCAGTATTTT.

This clone came up a few times. V usage is TRBV6-5 and J usage is TRBJ1-2; D may be TRBD1 (5 bases). V lost 2 bases and J lost 9, with 10 bases in between. CDR1 MNHEY and CDR2 SVGAGI come from the germline V gene. The CDR3 spans 12 residues. CDR3 sequence reads: CASSYRGDSYTF. The CDR3 DNA is TGTGCCAGCAGTTACAGAGGGGATAGCTACACCTTC.

This clone was counted between two and nine times. The rearrangement links TRBV7-2 to TRBJ1-2; D is perhaps TRBD1 (5 bases). The CDR3 is 14 residues long. Trimming left V 6 bases short and J 8 bases short, with 19 bases between. CDR1 and CDR2 (germline): SGHTA, FQGNSA. CDR3 DNA sequence: TGTGCCAGCAGGGGGGGAGGTTCCGTCCGGGGCTACACCTTC. It translates to CASRGGGSVRGYTF.

This chain links TRBV11-2 with TRBJ1-6; no definite D call. Germline V lookup: CDR1 SGHAT, CDR2 FQNNGV. V was trimmed by 1 base and J by 4 bases, leaving 8 bases between them. The CDR3 runs to 15 residues. DNA for the CDR3: TGTGCCAGCAGCTTAGGCAGAACATATAATTCACCCCTCCACTTT. This encodes CASSLGRTYNSPLHF.

The rearrangement joins TRBV27 to TRBJ1-1; no clear D gene. The CDR3 has 14 residues. From germline, CDR1 is MNHEY and CDR2 SMNVEV (reference sequence). V was pared by 6 bases and J by 2 bases, with 13 bases between. CDR3 in amino acids: CASRLQRLNTEAFF. The CDR3 nucleotides are TGTGCCAGCAGGCTACAGAGACTAAACACTGAAGCTTTCTTT.

Comment on this clone: The same CDR3 can be traced to other DNA sequences in this sample. The chain couples TRBV5-1 to TRBJ1-5, with a possible D match to TRBD1 (6 bases). There are 15 residues in the CDR3. The germline V gene encodes CDR1 SGHRS and CDR2 YFSETQ. Deletions cut 5 bases from V and 1 base from J, with 13 bases between. CDR3 protein: CASSLQGGSNQPQHF. The CDR3 nucleotides are TGCGCCAGCAGTTTACAGGGTGGGAGCAATCAGCCCCAGCATTTT.

This sequence joins TRBV7-3 and TRBJ2-3, with no clear D. CDR1 is SGHTA and CDR2 is FQGTGA in the germline V gene. Trimming left V 4 bases short and J 0 bases short, with 5 bases between. The CDR3 has 13 residues. The CDR3 reads CASSSSSTDTQYF. The CDR3 region has the DNA TGTGCCAGCAGCTCCTCTAGCACAGATACGCAGTATTTT. Using reference TRBV7-3 and TRBJ2-3 for the parts outside the CDR3, the full variable domain is GAGVSQTPSNKVTEKGKYVELRCDPISGHTALYWYRQSLGQGPEFLIYFQGTGAADDSGLPNDRFFAVRPEGSVSTLKIQRTERGDSAVYLCASSSSSTDTQYFGPGTRLTVL.

This clone was detected only a few times. The chain uses TRBV11-2 and TRBJ1-2; unclear D gene. The V gene lost 5 bases and the J gene lost 8 bases, with 15 bases spanning the gap. CDR1 and CDR2 (germline): SGHAT, FQNNGV. The CDR3 has 13 amino acids. CDR3 sequence (DNA): TGTGCCAGCAGCCCAAGGGTCAGTAACGGCTACACCTTC. This gives the protein CASSPRVSNGYTF.

The chain couples TRBV7-9 to TRBJ2-5; 8 bases are a match to TRBD2. The ends lost 2 bases at V and 1 base at J; junction bases unmatched: 3. CDR3 length equals 15 residues. In germline, CDR1 is SEHNR, CDR2 FQNEAQ (reference sequence). The CDR3 loop is CASSLTSGTQETQYF. The CDR3, as DNA: TGTGCCAGCAGCTTAACTAGCGGCACCCAAGAGACCCAGTACTTC.

The chain combines TRBV7-2 with TRBJ2-5; D unresolved. Trimming stripped 6 bases from V and 3 bases from J, with 14 bases between. CDR1 is SGHTA, CDR2 FQGNSA, per germline. The CDR3 runs to 14 residues. CDR3 coding DNA: TGTGCCAGCAGTCCCGGACCGAGAGAAGAGACCCAGTACTTC. Amino acid sequence: CASSPGPREETQYF.

This chain connects TRBV5-1 to TRBJ1-1, with a possible D match to TRBD1 (5 bases). The V end lost 5 bases, the J end lost 6 bases, and 17 bases lay between the germline ends. CDR3 length: 14 residues. CDR1 is SGHRS, CDR2 YFSETQ, per germline. The CDR3 here is CASRPDSRVAEAFF. Written as DNA, the CDR3 is TGCGCCAGCAGACCCGACAGCCGAGTGGCTGAAGCTTTCTTT.

The chain combines TRBV30 with TRBJ2-7, with 7 positions matching TRBD1. The CDR3 spans 15 residues. The trim removed 1 base at V and 5 bases at J, leaving 11 bases unmatched. Germline CDR1 is GTSNPN and CDR2 is SVGIG (reference sequence). DNA for the CDR3: TGTGCCTGGAGTGCTACAGGGGCCCTCCTGAACGAGCAGTACTTC. The encoded protein is CAWSATGALLNEQYF.

The genes are TRBV5-1 and TRBJ1-2; D is undetermined. This CDR3 is built from 13 residues. Germline V gives CDR1 SGHRS, CDR2 YFSETQ. Deletions cut 2 bases from V and 4 bases from J, with 9 bases between. Here the CDR3 reads CASSFSLSYGYTF. In DNA form, the CDR3 reads TGCGCCAGCAGCTTTTCGCTATCCTATGGCTACACCTTC. Full variable domain (remainder filled in from reference TRBV5-1 and TRBJ1-2): KAGVTQTPRYLIKTRGQQVTLSCSPISGHRSVSWYQQTPGQGLQFLFEYFSETQRNKGNFPGRFSGRQFSNSRSEMNVSTLELGDSALYLCASSFSLSYGYTFGSGTRLTVV.

Regarding this clone: At one end the junction does not follow the germline gene, possibly because of a read error. The chain employs TRBV7-7 and TRBJ2-5; D remains ambiguous. CDR1 SSHAT and CDR2 FNYEAQ come from the germline V gene (reference sequence). The CDR3 extends over 13 amino acids. The CDR3 loop reads CASSWTDQETQYF. CDR3 coding DNA: TGTGCTAGCAGCTGGACGGATCAAGAGACCCAGTACTTC.

V usage is TRBV27 and J usage is TRBJ2-3, with D possibly being TRBD2 (6 bases). The germline V gene encodes CDR1 MNHEY and CDR2 SMNVEV (reference sequence). V gave up 6 bases and J gave up 2 bases, with 15 bases separating them. This CDR3 has 15 residues. The CDR3 sequence is CASSDWDSYTDTQYF. The CDR3 region has the DNA TGTGCCAGCAGCGACTGGGACTCGTACACAGATACGCAGTATTTT.

This sequence joins TRBV4-1 and TRBJ2-1; D call uncertain. Trimming removed 5 bases at V and 9 bases at J, with 11 bases between. This CDR3 spans 12 amino acids. Germline CDR1 and CDR2: MGHRA and YSYEKL. The CDR3 reads CASSRVMGEQFF. DNA of the CDR3: TGCGCCAGCAGCAGAGTAATGGGTGAGCAGTTCTTC.

The V call is TRBV5-4, the J call TRBJ1-2; perhaps TRBD1 as D (5 bases). V was shortened by 0 bases and J by 5 bases, with 14 bases between the two germline ends. CDR1 SGHNT and CDR2 YYREEE come from the germline V gene (reference sequence). The CDR3 is made up of 15 amino acids. CDR3 nucleotide sequence: TGTGCCAGCAGCTTGGTGGGGGGATCTAGTTATGGCTACACCTTC. It is translated as CASSLVGGSSYGYTF.

Only a few counts were recorded for this clone. V usage is TRBV5-5 and J usage is TRBJ1-4; D is uncertain. The CDR3 covers 17 residues. In germline, CDR1 is SGHKS, CDR2 YYEKEE (reference sequence). Trimming removed 5 bases at V and 4 bases at J, with 21 bases between. The CDR3 region is CASSQGGGRLLNEKLFF. For the CDR3, the DNA is TGTGCCAGCAGTCAAGGCGGAGGGAGACTGCTTAATGAAAAACTGTTTTTT. Full variable domain (outside the CDR3, taken from reference TRBV5-5 and TRBJ1-4): DAGVTQSPTHLIKTRGQQVTLRCSPISGHKSVSWYQQVLGQGPQFIFQYYEKEERGRGNFPDRFSARQFPNYSSELNVNALLLGDSALYLCASSQGGGRLLNEKLFFGSGTQLSVL.

The rearrangement links TRBV6-1 to TRBJ1-5; D is unresolved. This CDR3 is built from 11 residues. CDR1 and CDR2 (germline): MNHNS, SASEGT. V was cut by 2 bases and J by 8 bases, with 4 bases left in between. CDR3 protein: CASSEREPQHF. The DNA of the CDR3 is TGTGCCAGCAGTGAAAGGGAGCCCCAGCATTTT.

The chain has TRBV7-3 and TRBJ1-2, with D possibly matching TRBD1 (6 bases). Germline lookup yields CDR1 SGHTA and CDR2 FQGTGA. Trimming took off 2 bases at V and 4 bases at J, with 14 bases between the two ends. The CDR3 is made up of 15 amino acids. CDR3 coding DNA: TGTGCCAGCAGCTTACTTCCGGACAGTACCTATGGCTACACCTTC. Its protein product is CASSLLPDSTYGYTF.

In its sample, this clone was seen once. The CDR3 is CASSPTGGFVETQYF. The CDR3 nucleotides are TGTGCCAGCAGCCCGACAGGGGGGTTCGTAGAGACCCAGTACTTC. The chain has TRBV7-3 and TRBJ2-5; 9 nucleotides match TRBD1. The trim removed 5 bases at V and 4 bases at J, leaving 8 bases unmatched. CDR3 length: 15 residues. Germline values: CDR1 SGHTA, CDR2 FQGTGA.

V gene TRBV19 combines with J gene TRBJ2-3; possibly TRBD2 for D (6 bases). The CDR3 runs to 14 residues. Per germline, CDR1 LNHDA and CDR2 SQIVND (reference sequence). Trimming left V 4 bases short and J 5 bases short, with 13 bases between. The CDR3 DNA reads as TGTGCCAGTAGTAAGGAGGGAGTGGGAGATACGCAGTATTTT. The encoded protein is CASSKEGVGDTQYF.

The CDR3 nucleotides read TGTGCCAGCAGTGTGCGGAATGAAAAACTGTTTTTT. Protein: CASSVRNEKLFF. This chain joins TRBV2 and TRBJ1-4; no reliable D call. CDR1 is SNHLY and CDR2 is FYNNEI in the germline V gene. V lost 4 bases to trimming and J lost 5 bases, with 5 bases between them. The CDR3 consists of 12 residues.

The chain is built from TRBV19 and TRBJ2-3, with D perhaps matching TRBD2 (6 bases). This CDR3 region has 14 residues. Germline CDR1 LNHDA, CDR2 SQIVND (reference sequence). The V and J ends lost 5 bases and 0 bases respectively, with 9 bases between them. CDR3 protein: CASSWGTSTDTQYF. Here the CDR3 DNA reads TGTGCCAGTAGTTGGGGGACTAGCACAGATACGCAGTATTTT. Together with reference TRBV19 and TRBJ2-3, the CDR3 gives the full variable domain: DGGITQSPKYLFRKEGQNVTLSCEQNLNHDAMYWYRQDPGQGLRLIYYSQIVNDFQKGDIAEGYSVSREKKESFPLTVTSAQKNPTAFYLCASSWGTSTDTQYFGPGTRLTVL.

V is TRBV27 and J is TRBJ1-2; the match to TRBD1 covers 7 bases. The CDR3 spans 15 residues. Trimming took 6 bases from V and 5 from J; bases not matched to a gene: 12. The germline V gene encodes CDR1 MNHEY and CDR2 SMNVEV (reference sequence). CDR3 in DNA: TGTGCCAGCAGCTTTAACCATGGGACAGATTATGGCTACACCTTC. Residues: CASSFNHGTDYGYTF.

The chain has TRBV18 and TRBJ1-2, with D uncertain. V dropped 2 bases and J dropped 2 bases, with 9 bases sitting between them. Germline loops: CDR1 KGHSH, CDR2 LQKENI. The length of the CDR3 is 14 residues. CDR3 protein: CASSPFDGNYGYTF. The CDR3 nucleotides are TGTGCCAGCTCACCATTTGACGGAAACTATGGCTACACCTTC.

This clone was seen once. The chain carries TRBV4-1 and TRBJ2-1; D not certain. This CDR3 contains 11 residues. Germline V CDR1 and CDR2: MGHRA, YSYEKL. Deletions cut 2 bases from V and 6 bases from J, with 2 bases between. The CDR3 nucleotides are TGCGCCAGCAGCCAAACCAATGAGCAGTTCTTC. This sequence encodes CASSQTNEQFF.

The chain has TRBV13 and TRBJ2-7; D gene unclear. CDR1 is PRHDT and CDR2 is FYEKMQ in the germline V gene (reference sequence). The CDR3 totals 14 residues. V was trimmed by 6 bases and J by 5 bases, leaving 17 bases between them. The CDR3: CASSRKGTGHEQYF. For the CDR3, the DNA is TGTGCCAGCAGTCGTAAGGGAACCGGCCACGAGCAGTACTTC.

This sequence joins TRBV5-1 and TRBJ2-5, with D unresolved. Germline CDR1 and CDR2: SGHRS and YFSETQ. The ends were cut back, 4 bases at V and 5 bases at J, with 9 bases in the middle. The CDR3 has 12 residues. CDR3 sequence reads: CASSTNGETQYF. The CDR3, as DNA: TGCGCCAGCAGCACCAACGGGGAGACCCAGTACTTC.